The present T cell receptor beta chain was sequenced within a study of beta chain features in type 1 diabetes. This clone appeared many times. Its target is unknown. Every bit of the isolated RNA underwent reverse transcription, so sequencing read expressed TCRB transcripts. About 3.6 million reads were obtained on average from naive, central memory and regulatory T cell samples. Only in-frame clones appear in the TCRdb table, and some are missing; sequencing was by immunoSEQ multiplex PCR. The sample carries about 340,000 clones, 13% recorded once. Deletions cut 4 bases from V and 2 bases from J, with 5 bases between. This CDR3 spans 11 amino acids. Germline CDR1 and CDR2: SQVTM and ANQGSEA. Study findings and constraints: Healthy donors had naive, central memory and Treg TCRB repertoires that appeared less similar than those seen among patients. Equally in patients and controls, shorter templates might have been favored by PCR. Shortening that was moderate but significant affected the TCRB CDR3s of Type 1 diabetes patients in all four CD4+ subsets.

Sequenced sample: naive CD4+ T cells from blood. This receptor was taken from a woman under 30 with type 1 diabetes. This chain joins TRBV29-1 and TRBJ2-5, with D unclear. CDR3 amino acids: CSVVPQETQYF. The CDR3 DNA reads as TGCAGCGTTGTTCCGCAAGAGACCCAGTACTTC.